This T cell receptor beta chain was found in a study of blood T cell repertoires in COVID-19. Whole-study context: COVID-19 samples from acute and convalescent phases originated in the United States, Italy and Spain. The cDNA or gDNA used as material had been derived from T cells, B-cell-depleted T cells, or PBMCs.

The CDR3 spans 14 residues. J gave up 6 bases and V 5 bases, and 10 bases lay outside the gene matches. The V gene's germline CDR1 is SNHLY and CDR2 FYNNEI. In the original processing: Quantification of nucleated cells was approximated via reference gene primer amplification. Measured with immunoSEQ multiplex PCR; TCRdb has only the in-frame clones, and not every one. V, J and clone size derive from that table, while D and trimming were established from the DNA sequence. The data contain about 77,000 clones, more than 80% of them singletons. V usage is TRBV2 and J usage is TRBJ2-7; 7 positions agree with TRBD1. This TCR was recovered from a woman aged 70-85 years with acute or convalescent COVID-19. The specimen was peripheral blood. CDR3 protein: CASSRDSTLFEQYF. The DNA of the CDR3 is TGTGCCAGCAGTAGGGACAGTACCCTTTTCGAGCAGTACTTC.